This T cell receptor (beta chain) was observed in a study of cytomegalovirus exposure and HLA in healthy donors. Study-wide results and limits: Per published reports, the classifier diagnosed cytomegalovirus status with high specificity and sensitivity. Listed as cytomegalovirus-associated were 150 to 200 TCR beta chains.

CDR1 is SGHTA, CDR2 FQGNSA, per germline. The ends were cut back, 1 base at V and 6 bases at J, with 13 bases in the middle. This CDR3 has 15 residues. The method was immunoSEQ multiplex PCR; TCRdb's version includes in-frame clones alone and lacks a portion of them. The sample lists about 170,000 clones, 70% to 90% occurring once. The study drew the donors from its approximately 120-subject validation cohort, separate from the roughly 670-subject first cohort. Worth noting for this clone: What it binds is unknown.

Material: PBMCs. The sequence was obtained from a woman under 30 in good health and CMV-seronegative. The chain joins TRBV7-2 to TRBJ2-1; D is possibly TRBD2 (6 bases). CDR3 in DNA: TGTGCCAGCAGCTTAGGGGACTTTTACGGCAATGAGCAGTTCTTC. Amino acids: CASSLGDFYGNEQFF.